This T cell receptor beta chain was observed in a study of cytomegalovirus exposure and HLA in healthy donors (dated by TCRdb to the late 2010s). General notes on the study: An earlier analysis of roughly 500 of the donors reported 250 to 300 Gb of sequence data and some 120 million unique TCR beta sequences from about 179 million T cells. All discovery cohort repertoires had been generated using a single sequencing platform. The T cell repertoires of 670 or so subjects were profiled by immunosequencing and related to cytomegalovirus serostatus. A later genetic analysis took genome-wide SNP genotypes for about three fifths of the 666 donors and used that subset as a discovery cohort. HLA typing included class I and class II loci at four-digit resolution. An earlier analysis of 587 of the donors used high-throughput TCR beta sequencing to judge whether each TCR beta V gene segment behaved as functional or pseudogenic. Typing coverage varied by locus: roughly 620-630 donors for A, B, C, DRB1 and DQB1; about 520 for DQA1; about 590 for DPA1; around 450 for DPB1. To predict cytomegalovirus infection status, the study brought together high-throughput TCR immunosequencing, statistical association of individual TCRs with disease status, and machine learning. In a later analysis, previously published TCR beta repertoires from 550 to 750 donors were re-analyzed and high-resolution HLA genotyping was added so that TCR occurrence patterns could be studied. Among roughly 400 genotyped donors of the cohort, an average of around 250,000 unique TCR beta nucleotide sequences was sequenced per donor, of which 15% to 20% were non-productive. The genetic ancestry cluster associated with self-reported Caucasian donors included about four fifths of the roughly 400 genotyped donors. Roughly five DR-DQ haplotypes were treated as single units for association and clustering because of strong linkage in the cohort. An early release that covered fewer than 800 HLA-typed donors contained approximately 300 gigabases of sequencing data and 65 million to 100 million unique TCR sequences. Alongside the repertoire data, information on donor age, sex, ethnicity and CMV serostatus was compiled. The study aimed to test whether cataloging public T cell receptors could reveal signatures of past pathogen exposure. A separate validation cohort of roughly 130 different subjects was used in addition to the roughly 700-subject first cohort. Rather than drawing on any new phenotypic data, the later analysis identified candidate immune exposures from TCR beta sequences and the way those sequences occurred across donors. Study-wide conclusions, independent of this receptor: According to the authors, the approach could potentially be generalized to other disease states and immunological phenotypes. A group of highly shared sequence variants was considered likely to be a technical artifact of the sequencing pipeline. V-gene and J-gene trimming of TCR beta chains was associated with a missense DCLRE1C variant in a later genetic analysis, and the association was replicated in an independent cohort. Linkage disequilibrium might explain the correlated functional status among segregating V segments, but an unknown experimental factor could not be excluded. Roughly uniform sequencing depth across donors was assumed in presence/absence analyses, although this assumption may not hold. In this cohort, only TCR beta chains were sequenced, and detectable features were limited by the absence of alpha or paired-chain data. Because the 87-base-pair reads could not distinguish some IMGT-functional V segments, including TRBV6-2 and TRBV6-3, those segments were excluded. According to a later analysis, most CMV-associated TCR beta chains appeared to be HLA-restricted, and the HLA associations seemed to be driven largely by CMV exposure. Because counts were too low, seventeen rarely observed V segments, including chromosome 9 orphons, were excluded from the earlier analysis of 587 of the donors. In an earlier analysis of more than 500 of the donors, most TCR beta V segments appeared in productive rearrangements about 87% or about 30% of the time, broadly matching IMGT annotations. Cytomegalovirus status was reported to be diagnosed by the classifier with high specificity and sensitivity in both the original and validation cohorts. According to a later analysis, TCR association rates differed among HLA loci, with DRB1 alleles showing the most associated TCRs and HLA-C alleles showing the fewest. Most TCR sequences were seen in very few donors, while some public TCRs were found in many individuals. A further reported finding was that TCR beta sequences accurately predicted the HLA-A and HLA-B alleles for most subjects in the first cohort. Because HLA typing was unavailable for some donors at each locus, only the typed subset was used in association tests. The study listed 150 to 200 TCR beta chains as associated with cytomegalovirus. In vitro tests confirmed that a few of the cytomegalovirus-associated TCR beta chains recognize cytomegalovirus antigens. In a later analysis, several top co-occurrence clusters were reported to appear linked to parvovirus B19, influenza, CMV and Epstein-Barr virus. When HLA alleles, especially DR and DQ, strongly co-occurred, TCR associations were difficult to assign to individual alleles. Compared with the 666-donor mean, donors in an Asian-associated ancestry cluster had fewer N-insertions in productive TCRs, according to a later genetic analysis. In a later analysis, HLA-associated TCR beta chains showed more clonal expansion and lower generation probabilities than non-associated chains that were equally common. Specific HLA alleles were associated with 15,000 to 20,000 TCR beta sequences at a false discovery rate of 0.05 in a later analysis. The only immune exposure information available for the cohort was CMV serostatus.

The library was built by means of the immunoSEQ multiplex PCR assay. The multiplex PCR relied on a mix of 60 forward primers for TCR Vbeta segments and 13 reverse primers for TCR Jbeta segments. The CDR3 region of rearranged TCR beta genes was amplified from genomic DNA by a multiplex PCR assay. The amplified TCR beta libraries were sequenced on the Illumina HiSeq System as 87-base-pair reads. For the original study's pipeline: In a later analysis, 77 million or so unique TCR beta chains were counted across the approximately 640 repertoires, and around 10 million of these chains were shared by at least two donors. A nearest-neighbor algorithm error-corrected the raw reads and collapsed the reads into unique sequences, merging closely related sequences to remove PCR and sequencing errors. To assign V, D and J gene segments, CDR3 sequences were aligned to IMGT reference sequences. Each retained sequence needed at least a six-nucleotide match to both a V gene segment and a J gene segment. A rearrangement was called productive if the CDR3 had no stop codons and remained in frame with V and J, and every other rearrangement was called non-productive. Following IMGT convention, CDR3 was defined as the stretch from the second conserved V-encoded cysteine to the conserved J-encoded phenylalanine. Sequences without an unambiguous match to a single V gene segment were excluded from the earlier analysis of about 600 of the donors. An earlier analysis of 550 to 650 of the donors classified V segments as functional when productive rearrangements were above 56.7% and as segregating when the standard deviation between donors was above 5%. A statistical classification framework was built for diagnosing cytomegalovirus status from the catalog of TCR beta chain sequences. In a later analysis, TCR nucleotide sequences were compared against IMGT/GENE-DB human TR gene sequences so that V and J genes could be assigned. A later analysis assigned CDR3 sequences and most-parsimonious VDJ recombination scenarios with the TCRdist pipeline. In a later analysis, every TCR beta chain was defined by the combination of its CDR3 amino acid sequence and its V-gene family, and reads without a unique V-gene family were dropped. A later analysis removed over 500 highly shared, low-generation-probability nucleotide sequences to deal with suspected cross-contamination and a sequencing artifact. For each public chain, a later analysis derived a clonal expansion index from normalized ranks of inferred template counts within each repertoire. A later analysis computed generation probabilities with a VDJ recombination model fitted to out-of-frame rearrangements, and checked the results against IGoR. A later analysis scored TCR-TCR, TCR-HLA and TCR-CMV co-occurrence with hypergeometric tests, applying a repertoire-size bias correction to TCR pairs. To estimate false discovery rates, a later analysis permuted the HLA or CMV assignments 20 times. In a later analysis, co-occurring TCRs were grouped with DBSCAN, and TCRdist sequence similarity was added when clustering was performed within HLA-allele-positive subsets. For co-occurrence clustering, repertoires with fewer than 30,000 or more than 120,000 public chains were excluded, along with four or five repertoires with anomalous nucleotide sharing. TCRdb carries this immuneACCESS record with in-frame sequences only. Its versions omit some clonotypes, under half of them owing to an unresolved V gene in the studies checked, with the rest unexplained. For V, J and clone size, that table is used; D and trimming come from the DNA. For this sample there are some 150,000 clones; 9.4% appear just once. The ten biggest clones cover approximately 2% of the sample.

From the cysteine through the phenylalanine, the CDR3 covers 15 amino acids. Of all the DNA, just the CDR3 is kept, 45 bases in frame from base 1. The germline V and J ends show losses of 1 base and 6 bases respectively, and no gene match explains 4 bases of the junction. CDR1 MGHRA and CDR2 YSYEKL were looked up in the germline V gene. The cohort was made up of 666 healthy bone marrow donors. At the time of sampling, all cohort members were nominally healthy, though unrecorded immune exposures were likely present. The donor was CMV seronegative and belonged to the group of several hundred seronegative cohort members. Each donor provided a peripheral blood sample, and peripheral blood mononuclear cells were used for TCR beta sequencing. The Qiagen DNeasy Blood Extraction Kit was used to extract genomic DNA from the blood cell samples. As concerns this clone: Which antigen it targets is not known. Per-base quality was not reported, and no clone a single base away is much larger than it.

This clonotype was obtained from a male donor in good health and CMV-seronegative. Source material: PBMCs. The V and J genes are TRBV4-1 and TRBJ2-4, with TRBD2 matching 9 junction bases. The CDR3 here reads CASSQVAGGGNIQYF. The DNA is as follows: TGCGCCAGCAGCCAAGTCGCGGGGGGGGGAAACATTCAGTACTTC.